This T cell receptor (beta chain) comes out of a study of OX40 agonist ivuxolimab in advanced cancers. About the research overall: In this trial design, patients received ivuxolimab intravenously at 0.01 to 10 mg/kg every 2 weeks. A mean age of approximately 64 years, range about 20 to 79, was recorded, and approximately 80% were male. Overall study findings and caveats: In a subset of nonresponders, normalized T-cell clonal expansion was also low. At 0.1 to 3.0 mg/kg and by week 6, clonal expansion occurred in CD4+ and CD8+ blood T cells.

A word on this clone: Its antigen is not identified.

The germline gives CDR1 LNHDA, CDR2 SQIVND (reference sequence). Trimming stripped 7 bases from V and 5 bases from J, with 18 bases between. This CDR3 is 15 amino acids long. This table comes from immunoSEQ multiplex PCR, and its TCRdb copy is limited to in-frame clones, with some not included. The sample comprises tens of thousands of clones, nearly 80% of which are singletons, and 2.4% rests with the top ten. This TCR came from an adult with an advanced solid tumor such as melanoma, head and neck, liver or kidney cancer. This sample comprised CD4+ or CD8+ T cells sorted from blood, obtained in a trial of the OX40 agonist ivuxolimab. The chain combines TRBV19 with TRBJ1-3; D is undetermined. Here the CDR3 reads CASISHQEGRNTIYF. The CDR3 DNA is TGTGCCAGTATATCCCACCAAGAGGGAAGAAACACCATATATTTT.